The sequence of this T cell receptor beta chain was determined in a study of shared clonotypes between healthy human individuals (dated by TCRdb to the early 2020s). In the study overall: A few men and two women, aged 18 to 49 years, made up the cohort. For each donor, three plates each were used for CD4 naive and CD4 memory, two plates were used for CD8 naive, and one plate was used for CD8 memory. Blood TCR repertoires of roughly 5 healthy adults were deeply sequenced to estimate repertoire size and the extent of clonotype sharing between individuals. Each donor's leukapheresis produced roughly between roughly 0.85 and 9.5 billion PBMCs. To increase sequencing depth and limit assay-specific biases, TCR repertoire library preparation and sequencing were carried out by different laboratories using diverse techniques. What the authors observed across the whole study: Only blood was sampled, and tissue TCR repertoires likely differ from those in blood. Incomplete sequencing was indicated by rarefaction of sorted-subset datasets, despite the large sequencing depth. Sharing across a few donors was observed for 4.5% to 6.5% of naive CD4, over 3% of naive CD8, about 2.3% of memory CD4, and about 0.38% of memory CD8 clonotypes. Larger estimated clonotype richness was generally found for naive subsets than for memory subsets. Compared with non-shared clonotypes, the clonotypes found in all four sorted-subset donors had higher generation probabilities. The genetic and exposure-history diversity represented was limited by the small number of donors. Pairwise subsampling indicated that sequencing depth was expected to affect the degree of clonotype sharing among donors.

Donors were healthy HIV-negative adults with no recently reported acute infections or vaccinations. Only Caucasian adults living in Nashville, Tennessee, USA were represented among the donors. CD4+ T cells were enriched by magnetic negative selection; naive cells were then positively selected on CD45RA, and the negative fraction formed the memory subset. After blood collection by leukapheresis, PBMCs were isolated using Ficoll-Histopaque density gradient centrifugation and then cryopreserved in the vapor phase of liquid nitrogen. Purity and quantity of every magnetically sorted T cell population were checked by analytical flow cytometry. Genomic DNA was isolated from each sorted fraction and quantified by UV absorbance on a Nanodrop 2000c. CDR1 and CDR2 were assigned from the germline V gene as SGDLS and YYNGEE. From V the trimming removes 10 bases and from J it removes 3 bases, while the gene matches leave 5 bases of the junction unaccounted for. The CDR3 spans 12 residues, from the cysteine through the phenylalanine. CDR3 DNA is the only sequence kept; it has 36 bases, read in frame from the first base.

Using the deep immunoSEQ assay, multiplex PCR amplified TCR CDR3 regions from genomic DNA. Extracted genomic DNA from each cell subset was distributed evenly across all wells of several immunoSEQ 96-well plates, and each plate was treated as a replicate. For sorted subsets, each replicate PCR was loaded with roughly 200 ng genomic DNA, equivalent to 30,000 or so T cell genomes. Purified libraries were measured with a Qubit 3.0 fluorometer, size-checked on a Bioanalyzer 2100, and measured again with the KAPA Library Quantification kit. Each immunoSEQ 96-well plate was sequenced on its own single-read 150-cycle Illumina NextSeq 550 flow cell. The source study handled its data this way. Because only junctional sequences without quality scores were contained in the immunoSEQ output, filtering matching that applied to full-length reads could not be performed. Sequences were annotated with PyIR, a Python wrapper for IgBLAST v1.9, using IMGT germline references to assign V/J genes and CDR3. Reads were removed for weak V/J assignments (E-value above 1e-6), missing CDR3, stop codons, out-of-frame junctions, or ambiguous translated residues. A V3J clonotype was defined by an identical inferred V gene, J gene, and CDR3 amino acid sequence. Percentage overlap between repertoires was computed as shared unique clonotypes divided by the size of the smaller repertoire. RTK rarefaction, the Chao1 estimator, and Recon v2.1 estimates of unobserved clonotypes were used to assess repertoire richness. OLGA was used to compute generation probabilities for all TCRbeta clonotypes that the gDNA method yielded from four donors. TCRdb stores this immuneACCESS table with in-frame sequences only. Part of the clones is absent; in the studies checked, under half of the shortfall reflects unresolved V genes, and no reason is known for the rest. V, J and clone size are taken as reported in that table, and D and trimming were inferred from the DNA itself. For this sample the table gives over 1.5 million clones, of which under 99% were detected only once. The ten biggest clones cover less than 0.55% of the sample.

This clone was detected only once. No cognate antigen has been identified for it. No per-base quality is available; no much larger clone lies one base away. The clonotype was recovered from a man between 25 and 39 years old in good health. The sequenced sample was naive CD4+ T cells sorted from blood. This specimen's cell subset or site label, interpreted: CD45RA+ positively selected. The V and J segments used are TRBV9 and TRBJ2-7; 9 middle bases align to TRBD2. The CDR3 in this case is CAGGRADYEQYF. The sequenced DNA: TGTGCCGGCGGGAGGGCCGACTACGAGCAGTACTTC.